The 17 T cell receptor beta chains reported below all come from one sample, sequenced in a study of a mutant IDH1 vaccine in newly diagnosed glioma. The antigens for these receptors are not known. Sequencing was performed with immunoSEQ multiplex PCR; in TCRdb, only in-frame clones are kept and a portion is missing. The sample lists some 36,000 clones; approximately 80% were seen once. Indicated time point: week 5, during vaccination. Doses comprised 300 ug of mutant IDH1 20-mer peptide each, plus topical imiquimod. Material: PBMCs, obtained from a glioma patient whose treatment included an IDH1 peptide vaccine. All receptors derive from a man aged 45-65 years with glioma.

The V gene is TRBV7-9, the J gene TRBJ2-2; a weak D match, TRBD1 (5 bases). The CDR3 is 12 residues long. The germline V gene has CDR1 SEHNR and CDR2 FQNEAQ (reference sequence). Trimming pared 5 bases from V and 8 bases from J, leaving 9 bases between. The CDR3 spells CASSPRQGELFF. CDR3 bases: TGTGCCAGCAGCCCGCGACAGGGGGAGCTGTTTTTT.

V is TRBV28 and J is TRBJ2-1, with D unresolved. Germline CDR1 is MDHEN and CDR2 is SYDVKM. V was cut by 6 bases and J by 9 bases, with 12 bases left in between. There are 12 residues in the CDR3. The CDR3 loop reads CASSRAMAEQFF. As DNA, the CDR3 is TGTGCCAGCAGCAGAGCTATGGCTGAGCAGTTCTTC. Complete variable domain (other parts from reference TRBV28 and TRBJ2-1): DVKVTQSSRYLVKRTGEKVFLECVQDMDHENMFWYRQDPGLGLRLIYFSYDVKMKEKGDIPEGYSVSREKKERFSLILESASTNQTSMYLCASSRAMAEQFFGPGTRLTVL.

This clone was observed a few times. Here the CDR3 reads CASSDITYEQYF. DNA of the CDR3: TGTGCCAGCAGTGATATCACCTACGAGCAGTACTTC. The chain combines TRBV2 with TRBJ2-7; D not certain. The germline gives CDR1 SNHLY, CDR2 FYNNEI. The germline V and J ends were trimmed by 3 bases and 2 bases, with 5 bases remaining between them. There are 12 residues in the CDR3.

V is TRBV7-2 and J is TRBJ1-4, with 7 bases lining up with TRBD1. Germline CDR1 reads SGHTA; CDR2 reads FQGNSA. The V segment lost 3 bases and the J segment 8 bases; nucleotides outside the gene matches: 3. The CDR3 is 13 amino acids. CDR3 nucleotide sequence: TGTGCCAGCAGCTTCACGACAGGGGAAAAACTGTTTTTT. It codes for CASSFTTGEKLFF.

The rearrangement joins TRBV2 to TRBJ2-7; the match to TRBD1 covers 7 bases. This CDR3 is built from 14 residues. Germline assignment: CDR1 SNHLY and CDR2 FYNNEI. The trim removed 7 bases at V and 0 bases at J, leaving 6 bases unmatched. CDR3 coding DNA: TGTGCCAGCAACGACGGGACAGTCTCCTACGAGCAGTACTTC. It codes for CASNDGTVSYEQYF.

This CDR3 reads CASSFSNLTAQYFYNEQFF. The CDR3 DNA sequence: TGTGCCAGCAGCTTTAGTAATCTAACAGCCCAATATTTCTACAATGAGCAGTTCTTC. This chain links TRBV7-9 with TRBJ2-1, with D unresolved. V shed 3 bases and J shed 3 bases, with 24 bases lying between them. Germline V gene data show CDR1 as SEHNR and CDR2 as FQNEAQ (reference sequence). The CDR3 runs to 19 residues. The full variable domain, completed using reference TRBV7-9 and TRBJ2-1, is DTGVSQNPRHKITKRGQNVTFRCDPISEHNRLYWYRQTLGQGPEFLTYFQNEAQLEKSRLLSDRFSAERPKGSFSTLEIQRTEQGDSAMYLCASSFSNLTAQYFYNEQFFGPGTRLTVL.

The chain joins TRBV6-5 to TRBJ2-7, with 9 bases identical to TRBD1. CDR3 size: 15 residues. The germline V gene has CDR1 MNHEY and CDR2 SVGAGI. V dropped 6 bases and J dropped 2; count of bases not matched to a gene: 8. This chain's CDR3 is CASSRGQGRAYEQYF. The CDR3 DNA sequence: TGTGCCAGCAGCCGTGGACAGGGGAGGGCCTACGAGCAGTACTTC.

This chain joins TRBV9 and TRBJ2-7; D unresolved. Trimming took 1 base from V and 5 from J, leaving 13 bases between them. CDR1 and CDR2 from the germline V gene are SGDLS and YYNGEE. This CDR3 is 14 amino acids long. The DNA for the CDR3 is TGTGCCAGCAGCGTATCCAGGTCGCCCAACGAGCAGTACTTC. This translates into CASSVSRSPNEQYF.

The chain employs TRBV7-8 and TRBJ2-1; 10 bases match TRBD2. Germline V CDR1 and CDR2: SGHVS, FQNEAQ. After removal of 7 bases from V and 6 bases from J, the junction contained 12 bases not matched to a gene. This CDR3 has 16 amino acids. This CDR3 is CASNSLPLAGVNEQFF. The CDR3 region has the DNA TGTGCCAGCAACTCGCTTCCCCTAGCGGGGGTCAATGAGCAGTTCTTC.

This rearrangement joins TRBV6-6 to TRBJ1-5, with D unresolved. The V end lost 8 bases, the J end lost 9 bases, and 17 bases lay between the germline ends. Germline V gene lookup returns CDR1 MNHNY and CDR2 SVGAGI (reference sequence). The CDR3 loop spans 13 amino acids. The DNA for the CDR3 is TGTGCCAGCGCTACAGTGGCCTTTGGGCCCCAGCATTTT. Residues: CASATVAFGPQHF.

This rearrangement joins TRBV19 to TRBJ2-4; the D gene is possibly TRBD1 (6 bases). The germline V gene has CDR1 LNHDA and CDR2 SQIVND (reference sequence). This CDR3 has 14 amino acids. Trimming removed 7 bases from V and 0 bases from J, with 10 bases in between. The CDR3 nucleotides are TGTGCCAGTAACCCGACAGGAGCCAAAAACATTCAGTACTTC. Protein product: CASNPTGAKNIQYF.

This rearrangement joins TRBV5-5 to TRBJ2-2; no clear D. The CDR3 runs 14 residues. Germline CDR1 SGHKS, CDR2 YYEKEE (reference sequence). Trimming removed 7 bases at V and 2 bases at J, with 12 bases between. The CDR3 loop is CASQESLNTGELFF. CDR3 sequence (DNA): TGTGCCAGCCAGGAAAGTTTAAACACCGGGGAGCTGTTTTTT.

The V gene is TRBV19, the J gene TRBJ2-2, with 10 bases fitting TRBD1. The CDR3 is 16 residues long. V trimming: 7 bases; J trimming: 1 base; junction bases outside the gene matches: 6. CDR1 and CDR2 (germline): LNHDA, SQIVND (reference sequence). The CDR3 DNA reads as TGTGCCAGTACCCCCCGGGACAGGGGGAACACCGGGGAGCTGTTTTTT. Encoded protein: CASTPRDRGNTGELFF.

The CDR3 region is CASSRTGVNTEAFF. The DNA for the CDR3 is TGTGCCAGCTCCCGGACAGGGGTGAACACTGAAGCTTTCTTT. V usage is TRBV2 and J usage is TRBJ1-1; 9 bases agree with TRBD1. The germline V gene encodes CDR1 SNHLY and CDR2 FYNNEI. The CDR3 runs 14 residues. Trimming cost V 8 bases and J 0 bases; bases outside gene matches: 4.

This chain uses TRBV7-8 with TRBJ1-1; a possible D gene is TRBD1 (5 bases). Germline values: CDR1 SGHVS, CDR2 FQNEAQ. V was trimmed by 7 bases and J by 4 bases, leaving 19 bases between them. CDR3 length: 15 amino acids. The CDR3 nucleotides are TGTGCCAGCAAATCTTCAGGGTACCCGAGCACTGAAGCTTTCTTT. This gives the protein CASKSSGYPSTEAFF.

The chain recombines TRBV6-1 with TRBJ1-1; D gene unclear. The CDR3 length is 11 residues. Looked up from germline, CDR1 is MNHNS and CDR2 is SASEGT. V was cut by 3 bases and J by 11 bases, with 10 bases left in between. DNA for the CDR3: TGTGCCAGCAGTGACGGAACCTTGGCTTTCTTT. Encoded protein: CASSDGTLAFF.

The CDR3 is CASGTGLGPYEQYF. CDR3 nucleotides: TGTGCCAGCGGCACGGGACTCGGCCCCTACGAGCAGTACTTC. The chain carries TRBV5-8 and TRBJ2-7, with D possibly matching TRBD2 (6 bases). Germline V gives CDR1 SGHTS, CDR2 YDEGEE. This CDR3 is 14 amino acids long. V was pared by 7 bases and J by 2 bases, with 16 bases between.